Below are 13 T cell receptor beta chains sequenced from a single sample in a study of T cell responses to AZD1222 COVID-19 vaccine. Sequencing was performed with immunoSEQ multiplex PCR; in TCRdb, only in-frame clones are kept and a portion is missing. The data show some 88,000 clones, 92% seen once. The material sequenced was peripheral blood, taken on day 0 of AZD1222 vaccination. Receptor source: an adult in good health.

About this clone: The sample carries other DNA sequences with the same CDR3. This sequence joins TRBV9 and TRBJ2-7; D not resolved. V was pared by 3 bases and J by 3 bases, with 7 bases between. The V gene's germline CDR1 is SGDLS and CDR2 YYNGEE. The CDR3 consists of 12 residues. CDR3 in amino acids: CASSADGYEQYF. Written as DNA, the CDR3 is TGTGCCAGCAGCGCCGACGGCTACGAGCAGTACTTC. Full variable domain (remainder filled in from reference TRBV9 and TRBJ2-7): DSGVTQTPKHLITATGQRVTLRCSPRSGDLSVYWYQQSLDQGLQFLIQYYNGEERAKGNILERFSAQQFPDLHSELNLSSLELGDSALYFCASSADGYEQYFGPGTRLTVT.

The gene calls are TRBV4-2 and TRBJ2-7; D may be TRBD2 (5 bases). Trimming cost V 2 bases and J 6 bases, with 11 bases left between them. Germline CDR1 reads LGHNA; CDR2 reads YNFKEQ. This CDR3 is 13 amino acids long. The CDR3 is CASSQWVGVEQYF. The CDR3 DNA is TGTGCCAGCAGCCAATGGGTGGGAGTCGAGCAGTACTTC.

The chain carries TRBV28 and TRBJ1-1; D remains unclear. Trimming took 3 bases from V and 4 from J, leaving 9 bases between them. The CDR3 extends over 13 amino acids. Germline V CDR1 and CDR2: MDHEN, SYDVKM. In DNA, the CDR3 is TGTGCCAGCAGTTTGATGGGAAGCACTGAAGCTTTCTTT. Its protein is CASSLMGSTEAFF.

This rearrangement joins TRBV2 to TRBJ2-5; 7 bases match TRBD2. The CDR3 is 15 amino acids. J gave up 2 bases and V 6 bases, and 9 bases lay outside the gene matches. Germline V gene data show CDR1 as SNHLY and CDR2 as FYNNEI. The CDR3: CASRAQPSGQETQYF. CDR3 nucleotide sequence: TGTGCCAGCAGAGCCCAGCCTAGCGGACAAGAGACCCAGTACTTC.

The chain combines TRBV10-1 with TRBJ2-7; D is undetermined. Deletions cut 0 bases from V and 2 bases from J, with 5 bases between. Germline loops: CDR1 WNHNN, CDR2 SYGVQD (reference sequence). The CDR3 consists of 13 residues. The CDR3 DNA is TGCGCCAGCAGTGAGTCAGGTACCTACGAGCAGTACTTC. This gives the protein CASSESGTYEQYF.

The V gene is TRBV11-2, the J gene TRBJ2-6, with D unresolved. The CDR3 is 10 residues long. The germline CDR1 and CDR2 sequences are SGHAT and FQNNGV. V was shortened by 10 bases and J by 2 bases, with 0 bases between the two germline ends. The CDR3 is CATGANVLTF. The CDR3 DNA reads TGTGCCACTGGGGCCAACGTCCTGACTTTC.

The chain has TRBV19 and TRBJ2-1; the match to TRBD2 covers 8 bases. CDR3 length: 15 residues. Germline CDR1 and CDR2: LNHDA and SQIVND (reference sequence). The junction had 9 bases not matched to a gene; V was cut back by 7 bases and J by 4 bases. CDR3: CASTITSGSYNEQFF. CDR3 sequence (DNA): TGTGCCAGTACCATTACTAGCGGCTCTTACAATGAGCAGTTCTTC.

The chain carries TRBV7-9 and TRBJ1-2; no firm D call. The CDR3 covers 12 residues. From germline, CDR1 is SEHNR and CDR2 FQNEAQ (reference sequence). With 4 bases removed from V and 8 bases from J, the gap between germline ends came to 11 bases. CDR3 region: CASSYRAYGYTF. The CDR3 DNA sequence: TGTGCCAGCAGCTATAGGGCGTACGGCTACACCTTC.

V and J are TRBV5-1 and TRBJ1-3; no definite D call. Germline lookup yields CDR1 SGHRS and CDR2 YFSETQ. This CDR3 has 18 residues. V lost 3 bases, J lost 0 bases, and 19 bases lay in between. The CDR3 here is CASSSEPTGSRSGNTIYF. The CDR3 coding sequence is TGCGCCAGCAGCTCCGAACCGACCGGGTCCCGCTCTGGAAACACCATATATTTT.

The J gene is TRBJ1-2, the V gene TRBV28; D gene unclear. The CDR3 is 10 amino acids. V was pared by 7 bases and J by 8 bases, with 8 bases between. Per germline, CDR1 MDHEN and CDR2 SYDVKM. CDR3: CASMGFGYTF. CDR3 bases: TGTGCCAGCATGGGGTTCGGCTACACCTTC.

The V call is TRBV5-4, the J call TRBJ2-1; tentatively, D is TRBD2 (6 bases). This CDR3 has 16 amino acids. Per the germline V gene, CDR1 is SGHNT and CDR2 is YYREEE (reference sequence). The V and J ends lost 1 base and 0 bases respectively, with 11 bases between them. In DNA, the CDR3 is TGTGCCAGCAGCTTGAGGGGACTGACCTCCTACAATGAGCAGTTCTTC. Translated, it gives CASSLRGLTSYNEQFF.

This clone was detected once. The V gene is TRBV25-1, the J gene TRBJ2-1; D possibly matches TRBD1 or TRBD2 (5 bases each). Trimming left V 5 bases short and J 10 bases short, with 6 bases between. The germline V gene encodes CDR1 MGHDK and CDR2 SYGVNS. This CDR3 has 10 amino acids. CDR3 sequence (DNA): TGTGCCAGCAGTTGGGGGGAGCAGTTCTTC. This translates into CASSWGEQFF. Based on the CDR3 plus reference TRBV25-1 and TRBJ2-1, the full variable domain is EADIYQTPRYLVIGTGKKITLECSQTMGHDKMYWYQQDPGMELHLIHYSYGVNSTEKGDLSSESTVSRIRTEHFPLTLESARPSHTSQYLCASSWGEQFFGPGTRLTVL.

This sequence joins TRBV14 and TRBJ2-7, with D hard to call. The CDR3 spans 14 residues. Germline values: CDR1 SGHDN, CDR2 FVKESK. Trimming took 4 bases from V and 5 from J, leaving 15 bases between them. CDR3 nucleotide sequence: TGTGCCAGCAGCCCCCGGCGGACCCGCGACGAGCAGTACTTC. Protein: CASSPRRTRDEQYF.